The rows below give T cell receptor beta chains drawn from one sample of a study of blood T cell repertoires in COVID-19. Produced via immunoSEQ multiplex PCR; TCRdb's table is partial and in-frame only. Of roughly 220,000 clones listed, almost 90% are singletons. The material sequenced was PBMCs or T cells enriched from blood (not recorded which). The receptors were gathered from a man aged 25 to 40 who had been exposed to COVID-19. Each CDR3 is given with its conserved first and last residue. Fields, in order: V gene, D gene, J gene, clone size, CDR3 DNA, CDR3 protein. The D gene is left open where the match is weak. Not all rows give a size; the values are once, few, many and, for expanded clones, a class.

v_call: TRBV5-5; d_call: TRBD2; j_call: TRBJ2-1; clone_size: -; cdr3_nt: TGTGCCAGCAGCTTGGTTGGGACTAGCGGGGGTAATGAGCAGTTCTTC; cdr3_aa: CASSLVGTSGGNEQFF
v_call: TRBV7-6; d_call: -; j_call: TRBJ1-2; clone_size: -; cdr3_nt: TGTGCCAGCAGCCTACAGATGAACTATGGCTACACCTTC; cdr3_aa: CASSLQMNYGYTF
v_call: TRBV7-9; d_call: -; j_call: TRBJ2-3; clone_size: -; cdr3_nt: TGTGCCAGCAGCTTAAGCGGTAGCACAGATACGCAGTATTTT; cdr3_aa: CASSLSGSTDTQYF
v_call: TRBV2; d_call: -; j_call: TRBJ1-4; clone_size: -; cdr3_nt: TGTGCCAGCAGTAATACCGACACACCAACTAATGAAAAACTGTTTTTT; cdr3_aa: CASSNTDTPTNEKLFF
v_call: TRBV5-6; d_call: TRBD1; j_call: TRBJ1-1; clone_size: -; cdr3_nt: TGTGCCAGCAGCTGGGACAGGGACACTGAAGCTTTCTTT; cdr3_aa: CASSWDRDTEAFF
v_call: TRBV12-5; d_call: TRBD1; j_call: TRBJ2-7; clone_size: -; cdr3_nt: TGTGCTAGTGGTTTCCCCTGGGACAGGGGGCTCAGGTACGAGCAGTACTTC; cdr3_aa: CASGFPWDRGLRYEQYF
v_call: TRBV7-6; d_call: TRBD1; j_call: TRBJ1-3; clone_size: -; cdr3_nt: TGTGCCAGCAGCCACGAAACAGGGGGATGGAACACCATATATTTT; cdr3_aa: CASSHETGGWNTIYF
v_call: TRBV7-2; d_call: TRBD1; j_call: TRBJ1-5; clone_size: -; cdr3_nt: TGTGCCAGCAGCTTAATGGGACAGGGCCCCCAGCCCCAGCATTTT; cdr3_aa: CASSLMGQGPQPQHF
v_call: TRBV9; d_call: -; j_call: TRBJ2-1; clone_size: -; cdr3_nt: TGTGCCAGCAGCGCAAGCTGGGAGTCGTACAATGAGCAGTTCTTC; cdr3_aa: CASSASWESYNEQFF
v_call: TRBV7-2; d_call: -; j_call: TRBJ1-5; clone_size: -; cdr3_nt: TGTGCCAGCAGTCCAGATGGGGTAGGGGGGGATCAGCCCCAGCATTTT; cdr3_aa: CASSPDGVGGDQPQHF
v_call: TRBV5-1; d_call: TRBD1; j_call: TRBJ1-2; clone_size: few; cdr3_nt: TGCGCCAGCAGCTCACCGGGACAGGGTGAATGGGGCTACACCTTC; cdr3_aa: CASSSPGQGEWGYTF
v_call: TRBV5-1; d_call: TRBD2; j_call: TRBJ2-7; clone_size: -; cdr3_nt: TGCGCCAGCAGCTTGGGGGAGGGGTTTTACGAGCAGTACTTC; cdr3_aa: CASSLGEGFYEQYF
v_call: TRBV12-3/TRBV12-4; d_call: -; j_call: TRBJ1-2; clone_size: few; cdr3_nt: TGTGCCAGCAGTCTGGCGCGGAACTATGGCTACACCTTC; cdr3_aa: CASSLARNYGYTF
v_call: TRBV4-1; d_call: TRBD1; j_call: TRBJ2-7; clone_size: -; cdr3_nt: TGCGCCAGCAGCCATCCGATCCTAGGACAGGGGGGTAACTACGAGCAGTACTTC; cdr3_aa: CASSHPILGQGGNYEQYF
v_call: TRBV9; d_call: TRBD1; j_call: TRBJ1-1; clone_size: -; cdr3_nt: TGTGCCAGCAGTGGTATCTCGGGACAGGCTATGAACACTGAAGCTTTCTTT; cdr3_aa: CASSGISGQAMNTEAFF